This T cell receptor beta chain was obtained from a study of identical twins. Regarding the study as a whole: Compared with models, monozygotic twins showed more out-of-frame TCR alpha sharing. With abundant cord blood beta clonotypes, insertions were fewer; memory repertoires showed no such pattern. Part of the zero-insertion signal could reflect confounding by invariant MAIT and iNKT cells.

Germline V gene sequence: CDR1 MNHEY, CDR2 SMNVEV (reference sequence). The CDR3 spans 16 residues. J gave up 2 bases and V 2 bases, and 6 bases lay outside the gene matches. This clonotype showed up many times. The antigen remains undetermined. TCRdb re-analysed the 5' RACE reads in MiXCR, keeping a single row per CDR3 protein. The table lists 400,000 to 550,000 distinct CDR3 sequences, approximately 22% of them singletons, with around 1% in the top ten. This sample also belongs to another study, concerning T cells expressing NK-cell markers. That source notes: In several donors, dominant clonotypes made up roughly 25-60.1% of CD3+CD56-NKG2C+ cells.

Sequenced sample: CD4+ T cells sorted from blood. The source of this sequence is a woman between 18 and 30 years old in good health. The V gene is TRBV27, the J gene TRBJ2-1, with TRBD2 matching over 7 bases. The DNA of the CDR3 is TGTGCCAGCAGTTTAAATTTGGGGGGGGCCTACAATGAGCAGTTCTTC. This codes for CASSLNLGGAYNEQFF.